Presented here are 30 T cell receptor beta chains from one specimen sequenced in a study of blood T cell repertoires in COVID-19 (dated by TCRdb to about 2020). Library prep was done by the immunoSEQ multiplex PCR assay. Here the immuneACCESS table is served through TCRdb, limited to in-frame sequences with V and J called. Missing clones are a known gap in these copies; in checked studies unresolved V genes cover under half, and the rest lacks a known reason. The sample includes about 76,000 clones, with roughly 80% observed a single time. The ten largest account for 18% of the sample. Material: peripheral blood. The receptors originated from a woman aged 60 to 75 with acute or convalescent COVID-19.

V gene TRBV7-9 combines with J gene TRBJ1-2, with 10 bases lining up with TRBD1. Looked up from germline, CDR1 is SEHNR and CDR2 is FQNEAQ (reference sequence). There are 17 residues in the CDR3. V was clipped by 5 bases and J by 8 bases; unmatched bases: 17. The CDR3 DNA sequence: TGTGCCAGCAGCGGCACCGGGACAGGGGTGAGATCGAGAGGCTACACCTTC. Its translation is CASSGTGTGVRSRGYTF.

The chain links TRBV18 to TRBJ2-5, with 8 bases identical to TRBD2. Per germline, CDR1 KGHSH and CDR2 LQKENI. The V segment lost 3 bases and the J segment 4 bases; nucleotides outside the gene matches: 4. This CDR3 region has 14 residues. CDR3 amino acids: CASSPGTRVETQYF. As DNA, the CDR3 is TGTGCCAGCTCACCCGGGACTAGGGTAGAGACCCAGTACTTC. The full variable domain, its missing parts supplied by reference TRBV18 and TRBJ2-5, is NAGVMQNPRHLVRRRGQEARLRCSPMKGHSHVYWYRQLPEEGLKFMVYLQKENIIDESGMPKERFSAEFPKEGPSILRIQQVVRGDSAAYFCASSPGTRVETQYFGPGTRLLVL.

V gene TRBV19 combines with J gene TRBJ1-3, with TRBD1 as a possible D gene (5 bases). The germline V and J ends were trimmed by 3 bases and 0 bases, with 9 bases remaining between them. CDR1 LNHDA and CDR2 SQIVND come from the germline V gene (reference sequence). This CDR3 region has 15 residues. Here the CDR3 DNA reads TGTGCCAGTAGTATTAGGGGAACCTCTGGAAACACCATATATTTT. Its translation: CASSIRGTSGNTIYF.

This chain uses TRBV10-3 with TRBJ2-3, with unresolved D. CDR1 ENHRY and CDR2 SYGVKD come from the germline V gene. The CDR3 contains 14 residues. With 3 bases removed from V and 2 bases from J, the gap between germline ends came to 9 bases. The chain's CDR3 is CAISDGVLTDTQYF. Written as DNA, the CDR3 is TGTGCCATCAGTGACGGAGTCCTCACAGATACGCAGTATTTT.

The chain combines TRBV5-4 with TRBJ1-1; D ambiguous. This CDR3 contains 14 residues. Trimming left V 0 bases short and J 3 bases short, with 9 bases between. Germline V gene data show CDR1 as SGHNT and CDR2 as YYREEE (reference sequence). DNA of the CDR3: TGTGCCAGCAGCTTGGGCGGGGTCGACACTGAAGCTTTCTTT. Translation gives CASSLGGVDTEAFF.

The J gene is TRBJ1-2, the V gene TRBV25-1, with D unresolved. The V end lost 4 bases, the J end lost 4 bases, and 13 bases lay between the germline ends. Per germline, CDR1 MGHDK and CDR2 SYGVNS. The CDR3 is 14 residues long. The CDR3 DNA reads TGTGCCAGCAGTGCAGCGGGCGGGAGCTATGGCTACACCTTC. Translating it yields CASSAAGGSYGYTF.

This chain links TRBV30 with TRBJ1-2; 7 bases are shared with TRBD1. Germline V lookup: CDR1 GTSNPN, CDR2 SVGIG (reference sequence). V trimming: 1 base; J trimming: 8 bases; junction bases outside the gene matches: 10. CDR3 length: 14 residues. This CDR3 reads CAWSGTGAGEGYTF. The CDR3 DNA sequence: TGTGCCTGGAGTGGCACAGGGGCCGGTGAGGGCTACACCTTC.

The genes are TRBV6-5 and TRBJ1-2; 9 bases map to TRBD1. CDR1 MNHEY and CDR2 SVGAGI come from the germline V gene. The CDR3 contains 15 residues. The junction had 11 bases not matched to a gene; V was cut back by 6 bases and J by 6 bases. CDR3 sequence reads: CASSRTLQGADGYTF. In DNA, the CDR3 is TGTGCCAGCAGCCGAACCCTACAGGGGGCTGATGGCTACACCTTC.

The chain recombines TRBV10-3 with TRBJ2-1; no clear D. The CDR3 contains 17 residues. Germline V gene sequence: CDR1 ENHRY, CDR2 SYGVKD. Trimming shortened V by 4 bases and J by 0 bases, and 16 bases separated the two germline ends. The CDR3 bases are TGTGCCATCAGTGCATTTGACGGAACAGTCTCCTACAATGAGCAGTTCTTC. Translated: CAISAFDGTVSYNEQFF.

The V call is TRBV30, the J call TRBJ2-7, with 11 positions matching TRBD1. With V trimmed by 8 bases and J by 5 bases, 8 bases remained unmatched. This CDR3 spans 13 amino acids. Germline CDR1 is GTSNPN and CDR2 is SVGIG (reference sequence). CDR3 DNA: TGTGCCCTCGGACGGGACAGGGGGGACGAGCAGTACTTC. This sequence encodes CALGRDRGDEQYF.

The V call is TRBV10-1, the J call TRBJ2-5, with TRBD1 matching over 9 bases. This CDR3 is 15 amino acids long. The V and J ends lost 5 bases and 5 bases, in that order; junction bases with no gene match: 9. Germline values: CDR1 WNHNN, CDR2 SYGVQD (reference sequence). CDR3 DNA sequence: TGCGCCAGCAGTCAAGTACAGGGGGCGCGGGAGACCCAGTACTTC. This gives the protein CASSQVQGARETQYF.

The chain combines TRBV5-1 with TRBJ2-5, with 14 bases identical to TRBD2. With V trimmed by 4 bases and J by 3 bases, 2 bases remained unmatched. Germline CDR1 SGHRS, CDR2 YFSETQ. This CDR3 is 15 amino acids long. This chain's CDR3 is CASSTTSGGEETQYF. CDR3 coding DNA: TGCGCCAGCAGCACGACTAGCGGGGGGGAAGAGACCCAGTACTTC.

This chain uses TRBV6-6 with TRBJ1-2; 9 bases map to TRBD1. The CDR3 totals 15 residues. The J segment lost 2 bases and the V segment lost 7 bases, leaving 8 bases of the junction unmatched. Germline V gene sequence: CDR1 MNHNY, CDR2 SVGAGI (reference sequence). CDR3 region: CASTYVTGGNYGYTF. The CDR3 DNA reads as TGTGCCAGCACCTACGTGACAGGGGGGAACTATGGCTACACCTTC.

The chain uses TRBV10-3 and TRBJ2-3; no clear D gene. V lost 2 bases and J lost 2, with 5 bases in between. CDR1 and CDR2 from the germline V gene are ENHRY and SYGVKD. This CDR3 is 13 amino acids long. The CDR3 protein is CAISEPVTDTQYF. CDR3 DNA sequence: TGTGCCATCAGTGAGCCAGTCACAGATACGCAGTATTTT.

The chain links TRBV19 to TRBJ1-1; D is ambiguous. The CDR3 loop spans 14 amino acids. Trimming cost V 1 base and J 10 bases, with 16 bases left between them. Germline values: CDR1 LNHDA, CDR2 SQIVND (reference sequence). The CDR3, as DNA: TGTGCCAGTAGTATAGGGTCAATTGACACGAGAGCTTTCTTT. Translation gives CASSIGSIDTRAFF. Full variable domain (rest looked up from reference TRBV19 and TRBJ1-1): DGGITQSPKYLFRKEGQNVTLSCEQNLNHDAMYWYRQDPGQGLRLIYYSQIVNDFQKGDIAEGYSVSREKKESFPLTVTSAQKNPTAFYLCASSIGSIDTRAFFGQGTRLTVV.

J is TRBJ1-1 and V is TRBV28, with D perhaps TRBD1 (6 bases). V was pared by 5 bases and J by 4 bases, with 14 bases between. The CDR3 runs to 14 residues. The germline gives CDR1 MDHEN, CDR2 SYDVKM. CDR3 region: CASSPNRETTEAFF. In DNA, the CDR3 is TGTGCCAGCAGTCCAAACAGGGAGACCACTGAAGCTTTCTTT.

This chain connects TRBV5-1 to TRBJ1-5; D not certain. Deletions cut 0 bases from V and 2 bases from J, with 9 bases between. Per germline, CDR1 SGHRS and CDR2 YFSETQ. The length of the CDR3 is 15 residues. The CDR3 loop is CASSLEPGGNQPQHF. The CDR3 nucleotides read TGCGCCAGCAGCTTGGAACCTGGAGGCAATCAGCCCCAGCATTTT.

In its sample, this clone is medium-sized. This chain links TRBV19 with TRBJ1-1, with TRBD1 as a possible D gene (6 bases). The CDR3 runs to 16 residues. Trimming pared 5 bases from V and 0 bases from J, leaving 16 bases between. Germline V gives CDR1 LNHDA, CDR2 SQIVND (reference sequence). The CDR3 DNA reads TGTGCCAGTAGTCGCTCAGGGGTGGGCATGAACACTGAAGCTTTCTTT. This codes for CASSRSGVGMNTEAFF.

This chain joins TRBV18 and TRBJ2-1; 9 nucleotides align to TRBD2. Germline loops: CDR1 KGHSH, CDR2 LQKENI. V lost 1 base and J lost 2; bases outside the gene matches: 3. The CDR3 contains 16 residues. CDR3 bases: TGTGCCAGCTCACCACGCCCTAGCGGGACCTACAATGAGCAGTTCTTC. Protein product: CASSPRPSGTYNEQFF.

This chain connects TRBV19 to TRBJ1-5, with D maybe TRBD1 (5 bases). The CDR3 length is 16 residues. V was cut by 5 bases and J by 0 bases, with 14 bases left in between. Per germline, CDR1 LNHDA and CDR2 SQIVND (reference sequence). CDR3 DNA: TGTGCCAGTAGTCCCCGAGGTAGGGGTAGCAATCAGCCCCAGCATTTT. This sequence encodes CASSPRGRGSNQPQHF.

This rearrangement joins TRBV2 to TRBJ2-3; D may be TRBD2 (6 bases). The germline V gene has CDR1 SNHLY and CDR2 FYNNEI. The CDR3 extends over 15 amino acids. Trimming shortened V by 4 bases and J by 1 base, and 12 bases separated the two germline ends. The CDR3 loop is CASSVLADGTDTQYF. In nucleotides, the CDR3 is TGTGCCAGCAGTGTACTAGCTGATGGCACAGATACGCAGTATTTT.

This clone has a handful of counts. This chain links TRBV7-2 with TRBJ1-6, with a tentative D call TRBD1 (5 bases). The CDR3 consists of 14 residues. Germline CDR1 and CDR2: SGHTA and FQGNSA. V was cut by 4 bases and J by 3 bases, with 7 bases left in between. The CDR3 region has the DNA TGTGCCAGCAGCTCTACAGGCTATAATTCACCCCTCCACTTT. This encodes CASSSTGYNSPLHF.

The V and J genes are TRBV27 and TRBJ1-1; D call uncertain. The germline gives CDR1 MNHEY, CDR2 SMNVEV (reference sequence). The CDR3 totals 15 residues. Trimming cost V 3 bases and J 3 bases, with 14 bases left between them. The CDR3 sequence is CASSFDSPQHTEAFF. Written as DNA, the CDR3 is TGTGCCAGCAGTTTCGACTCGCCCCAACACACTGAAGCTTTCTTT.

This clone is a singleton in its sample. This chain joins TRBV27 and TRBJ2-1; TRBD1 agrees at 7 bases. V lost 8 bases to trimming and J lost 8 bases; unmatched junction nucleotides: 12. Germline CDR1 MNHEY, CDR2 SMNVEV (reference sequence). The CDR3 consists of 14 residues. CDR3 region: CASGSRNQGDEQFF. In nucleotides, the CDR3 is TGTGCCAGCGGGTCCCGCAACCAGGGGGATGAGCAGTTCTTC.

V usage is TRBV6-5 and J usage is TRBJ1-4, with a weak D call TRBD1 (6 bases). CDR1 and CDR2 (germline): MNHEY, SVGAGI. The germline V and J ends were trimmed by 6 bases and 6 bases, with 17 bases remaining between them. This CDR3 has 15 amino acids. The CDR3 DNA is TGTGCCAGCAGACCCACAGGGTCGCGGGATGAAAAACTGTTTTTT. Protein product: CASRPTGSRDEKLFF.

Here the CDR3 reads CASSASGIRMALVGNQPQHF. The CDR3 DNA is TGTGCCAGCAGCGCATCCGGGATTCGGATGGCCCTCGTGGGCAATCAGCCCCAGCATTTT. V gene TRBV2 combines with J gene TRBJ1-5, with D hard to call. This CDR3 has 20 residues. The ends were cut back, 6 bases at V and 2 bases at J, with 29 bases in the middle. Germline V gene lookup returns CDR1 SNHLY and CDR2 FYNNEI. The whole variable domain, filled in from reference TRBV2 and TRBJ1-5, reads EPEVTQTPSHQVTQMGQEVILRCVPISNHLYFYWYRQILGQKVEFLVSFYNNEISEKSEIFDDQFSVERPDGSNFTLKIRSTKLEDSAMYFCASSASGIRMALVGNQPQHFGDGTRLSIL.

This sequence joins TRBV12-5 and TRBJ1-2; a weak D match, TRBD1 (6 bases). The V end lost 4 bases, the J end lost 4 bases, and 22 bases lay between the germline ends. This CDR3 spans 17 amino acids. The germline V gene encodes CDR1 LGHNT and CDR2 FRNRAP. The CDR3 is CASGSIMGAGVIYGYTF. In DNA form, the CDR3 reads TGTGCTAGTGGTTCCATTATGGGAGCAGGGGTGATCTATGGCTACACCTTC.

The chain has TRBV6-2 or TRBV6-3 and TRBJ1-2; 8 bases map to TRBD1. Trimming took 0 bases from V and 5 from J; bases not matched to a gene: 11. The germline V gene has CDR1 MNHEY and CDR2 SVGEGT. The CDR3 is 17 amino acids. CDR3 nucleotide sequence: TGTGCCAGCAGTTACTCGGATTCAGGCAGGGGGCTTTATGGCTACACCTTC. This gives the protein CASSYSDSGRGLYGYTF.

This clone is categorized as medium-sized. The chain links TRBV6-5 to TRBJ2-7, with TRBD1 matching 9 bases. The CDR3 runs to 14 residues. Germline V CDR1 and CDR2: MNHEY, SVGAGI. The junction had 7 bases not matched to a gene; V was cut back by 5 bases and J by 5 bases. CDR3 nucleotides: TGTGCCAGCAGTACATCTACAGGGGGCCACGAGCAGTACTTC. This codes for CASSTSTGGHEQYF.

This sequence joins TRBV24-1 and TRBJ1-5, with D possibly being TRBD1 (6 bases). The CDR3 is 18 residues long. V shed 3 bases and J shed 5 bases, with 22 bases lying between them. Germline CDR1 is KGHDR and CDR2 is SFDVKD. CDR3 sequence reads: CATSDAQGGGVHDQPQHF. CDR3 nucleotides: TGTGCCACCAGTGATGCACAGGGCGGGGGTGTTCACGATCAGCCCCAGCATTTT.